This TCR beta chain was identified in a study of cytomegalovirus exposure and HLA in healthy donors. Study-wide context: The same platform used for the approximately 700 first-cohort repertoires was also used for the 90 to 150 validation repertoires, as a later analysis reported.

This CDR3 has 13 amino acids. The J segment lost 7 bases and the V segment lost 5 bases, leaving 4 bases of the junction unmatched. Looked up from germline, CDR1 is LNHDA and CDR2 is SQIVND (reference sequence). Here immunoSEQ multiplex PCR was the method, and the copy in TCRdb shows in-frame clones only, minus some. This table has some 150,000 clones, roughly 89% appearing once. Regarding the study as a whole: Cytomegalovirus-associated TCR beta chains were listed, numbering 150 to 200. High specificity and sensitivity for cytomegalovirus status were reported for the classifier.

For this clone: Its antigen is still unknown.

This chain uses TRBV19 with TRBJ2-7; 11 bases agree with TRBD2. The sequence was collected from a man between 18 and 29 years old in good health and CMV-seropositive. The sample consisted of PBMCs. CDR3 nucleotides: TGTGCCAGTAGTCTAGCGGGAGGCCGAGAGCAGTACTTC. Translating it yields CASSLAGGREQYF.